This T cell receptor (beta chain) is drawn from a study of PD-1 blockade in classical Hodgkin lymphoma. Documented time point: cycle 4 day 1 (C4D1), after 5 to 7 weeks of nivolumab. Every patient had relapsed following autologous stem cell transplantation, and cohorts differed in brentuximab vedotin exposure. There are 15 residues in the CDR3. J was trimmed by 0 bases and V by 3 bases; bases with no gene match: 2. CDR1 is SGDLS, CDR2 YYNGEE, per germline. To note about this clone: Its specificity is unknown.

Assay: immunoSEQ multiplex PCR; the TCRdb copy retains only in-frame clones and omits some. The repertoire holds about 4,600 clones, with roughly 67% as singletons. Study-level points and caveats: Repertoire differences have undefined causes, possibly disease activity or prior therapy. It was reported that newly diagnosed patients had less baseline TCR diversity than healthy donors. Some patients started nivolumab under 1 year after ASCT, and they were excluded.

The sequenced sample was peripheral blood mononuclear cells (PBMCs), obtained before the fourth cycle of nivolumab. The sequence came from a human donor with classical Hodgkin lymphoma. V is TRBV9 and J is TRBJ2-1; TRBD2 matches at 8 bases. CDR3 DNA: TGTGCCAGCAGCGCCGGGACTAGCTCCTACAATGAGCAGTTCTTC. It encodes CASSAGTSSYNEQFF.